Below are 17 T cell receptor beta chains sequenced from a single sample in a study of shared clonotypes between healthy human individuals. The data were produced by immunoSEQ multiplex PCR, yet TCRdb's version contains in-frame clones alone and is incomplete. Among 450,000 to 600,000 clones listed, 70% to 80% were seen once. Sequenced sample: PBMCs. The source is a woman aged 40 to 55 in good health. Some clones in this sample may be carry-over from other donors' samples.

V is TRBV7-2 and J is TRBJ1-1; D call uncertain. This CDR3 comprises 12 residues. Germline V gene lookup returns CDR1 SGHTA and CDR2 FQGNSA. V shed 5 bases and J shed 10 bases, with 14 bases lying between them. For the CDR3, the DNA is TGTGCCAGCAGCCTTCTTGCGGTTGCAGCTTTCTTT. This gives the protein CASSLLAVAAFF. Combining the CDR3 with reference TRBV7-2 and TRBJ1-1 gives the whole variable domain GAGVSQSPSNKVTEKGKDVELRCDPISGHTALYWYRQSLGQGLEFLIYFQGNSAPDKSGLPSDRFSAERTGGSVSTLTIQRTQQEDSAVYLCASSLLAVAAFFGQGTRLTVV.

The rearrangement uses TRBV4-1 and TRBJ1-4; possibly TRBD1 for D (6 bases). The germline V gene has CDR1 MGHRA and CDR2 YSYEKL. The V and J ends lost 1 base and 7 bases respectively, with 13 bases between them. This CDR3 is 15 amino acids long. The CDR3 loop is CASSQVGGVSEKLFF. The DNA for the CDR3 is TGCGCCAGCAGCCAAGTGGGGGGCGTGAGTGAAAAACTGTTTTTT.

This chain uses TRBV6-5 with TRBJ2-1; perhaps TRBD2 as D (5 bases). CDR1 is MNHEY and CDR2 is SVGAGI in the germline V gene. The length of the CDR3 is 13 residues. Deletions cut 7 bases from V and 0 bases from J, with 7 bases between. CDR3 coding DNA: TGTGCCAGCAAGGGAGCCTCCTACAATGAGCAGTTCTTC. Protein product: CASKGASYNEQFF.

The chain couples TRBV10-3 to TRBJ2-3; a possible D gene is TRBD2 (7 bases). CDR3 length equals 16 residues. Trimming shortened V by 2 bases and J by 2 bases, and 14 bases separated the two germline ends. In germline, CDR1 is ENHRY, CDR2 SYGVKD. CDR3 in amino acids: CAISETAGAVTDTQYF. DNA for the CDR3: TGTGCCATCAGTGAGACGGCGGGGGCCGTCACAGATACGCAGTATTTT.

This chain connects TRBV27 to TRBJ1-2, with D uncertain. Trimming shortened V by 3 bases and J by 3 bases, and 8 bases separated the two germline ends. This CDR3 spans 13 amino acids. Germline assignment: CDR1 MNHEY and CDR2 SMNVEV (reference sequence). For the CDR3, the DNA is TGTGCCAGCAGTTTTTCCCCCGACTATGGCTACACCTTC. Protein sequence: CASSFSPDYGYTF.

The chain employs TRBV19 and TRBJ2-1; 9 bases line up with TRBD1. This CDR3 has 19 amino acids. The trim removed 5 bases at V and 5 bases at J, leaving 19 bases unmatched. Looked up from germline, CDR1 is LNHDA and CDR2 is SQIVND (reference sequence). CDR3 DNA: TGTGCCAGTAGTCCGGGGACAGGGCGGCGCGTCTTGGGACACAATGAGCAGTTCTTC. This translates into CASSPGTGRRVLGHNEQFF.

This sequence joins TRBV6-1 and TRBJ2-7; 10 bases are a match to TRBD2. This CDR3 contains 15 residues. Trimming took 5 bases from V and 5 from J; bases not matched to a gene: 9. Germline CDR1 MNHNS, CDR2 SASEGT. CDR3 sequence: CASSQVAGGFNEQYF. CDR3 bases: TGTGCCAGCAGTCAAGTAGCGGGAGGTTTCAACGAGCAGTACTTC.

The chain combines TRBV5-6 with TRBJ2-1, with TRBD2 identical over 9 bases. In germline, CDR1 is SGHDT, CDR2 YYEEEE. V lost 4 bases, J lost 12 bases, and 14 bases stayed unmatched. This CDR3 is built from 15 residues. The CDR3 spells CASSGGLAITERQFF. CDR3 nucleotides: TGTGCCAGCAGCGGCGGACTAGCGATAACAGAACGGCAGTTCTTC.

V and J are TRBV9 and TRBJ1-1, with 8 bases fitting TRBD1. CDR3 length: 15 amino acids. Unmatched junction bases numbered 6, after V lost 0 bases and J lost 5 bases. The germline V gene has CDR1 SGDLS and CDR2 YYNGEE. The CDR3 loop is CASSVAIGQGTEAFF. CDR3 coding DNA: TGTGCCAGCAGCGTAGCTATTGGACAGGGAACTGAAGCTTTCTTT.

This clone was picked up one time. CDR3 coding DNA: TGTGCCAGTAGTGGACTACAGGGTTCCTACGAGCAGTACTTC. The encoded protein is CASSGLQGSYEQYF. J is TRBJ2-7 and V is TRBV19; either TRBD1 or TRBD2 may fit D (6 bases each). The CDR3 is 14 residues long. The V end lost 5 bases, the J end lost 1 base, and 12 bases lay between the germline ends. CDR1 and CDR2 (germline): LNHDA, SQIVND (reference sequence). Together with reference TRBV19 and TRBJ2-7, the CDR3 gives the full variable domain: DGGITQSPKYLFRKEGQNVTLSCEQNLNHDAMYWYRQDPGQGLRLIYYSQIVNDFQKGDIAEGYSVSREKKESFPLTVTSAQKNPTAFYLCASSGLQGSYEQYFGPGTRLTVT.

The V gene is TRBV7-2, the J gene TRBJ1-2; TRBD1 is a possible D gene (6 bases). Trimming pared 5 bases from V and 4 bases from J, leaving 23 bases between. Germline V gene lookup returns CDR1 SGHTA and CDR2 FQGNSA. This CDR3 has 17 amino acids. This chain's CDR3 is CASSPTRAGAEAYGYTF. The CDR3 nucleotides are TGTGCCAGCAGCCCGACCAGGGCAGGGGCTGAGGCCTATGGCTACACCTTC.

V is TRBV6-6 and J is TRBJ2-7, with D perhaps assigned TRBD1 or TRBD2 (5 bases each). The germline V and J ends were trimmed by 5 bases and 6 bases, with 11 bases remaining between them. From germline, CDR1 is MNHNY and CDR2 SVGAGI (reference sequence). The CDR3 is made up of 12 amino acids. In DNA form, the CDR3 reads TGTGCCAGCAGTCCAAGTGGGGGCGAGCAGTACTTC. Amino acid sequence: CASSPSGGEQYF.

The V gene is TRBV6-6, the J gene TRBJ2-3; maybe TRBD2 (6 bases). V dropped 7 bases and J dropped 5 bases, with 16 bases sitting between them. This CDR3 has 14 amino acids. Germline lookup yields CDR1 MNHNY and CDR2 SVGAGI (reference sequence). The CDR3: CASKLAGDVDTQYF. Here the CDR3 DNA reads TGTGCCAGCAAACTAGCCGGAGACGTAGATACGCAGTATTTT.

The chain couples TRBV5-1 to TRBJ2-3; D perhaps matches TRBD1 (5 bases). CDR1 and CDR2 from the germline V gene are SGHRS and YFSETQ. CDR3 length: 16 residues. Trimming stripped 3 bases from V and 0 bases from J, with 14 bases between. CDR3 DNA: TGCGCCAGCAGCTGGGTACAGGAATTTAGCACAGATACGCAGTATTTT. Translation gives CASSWVQEFSTDTQYF.

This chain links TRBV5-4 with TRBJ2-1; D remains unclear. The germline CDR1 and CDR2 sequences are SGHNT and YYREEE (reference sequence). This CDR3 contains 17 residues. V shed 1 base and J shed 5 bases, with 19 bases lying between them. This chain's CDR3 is CASSLLLGQNLNNEQFF. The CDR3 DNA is TGTGCCAGCAGCTTGCTTCTGGGCCAAAACTTGAACAATGAGCAGTTCTTC. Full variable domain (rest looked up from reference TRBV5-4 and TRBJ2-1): ETGVTQSPTHLIKTRGQQVTLRCSSQSGHNTVSWYQQALGQGPQFIFQYYREEENGRGNFPPRFSGLQFPNYSSELNVNALELDDSALYLCASSLLLGQNLNNEQFFGPGTRLTVL.

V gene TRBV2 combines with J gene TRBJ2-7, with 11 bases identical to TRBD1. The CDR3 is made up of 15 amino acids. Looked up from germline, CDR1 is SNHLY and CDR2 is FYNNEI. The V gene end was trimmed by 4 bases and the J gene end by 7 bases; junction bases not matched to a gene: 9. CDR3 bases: TGTGCCAGCAGTGCCGGGACAGGGGGTTTTTGGGAGCAGTACTTC. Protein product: CASSAGTGGFWEQYF.

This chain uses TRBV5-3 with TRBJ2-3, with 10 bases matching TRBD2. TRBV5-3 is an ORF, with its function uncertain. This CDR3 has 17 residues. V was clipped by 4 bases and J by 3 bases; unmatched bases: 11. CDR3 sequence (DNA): TGTGCCAGAAGCCCAGGACTAGCGGAAGGAGGGACAGATACGCAGTATTTT. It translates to CARSPGLAEGGTDTQYF.